These T cell receptor beta chains were read from a single sample in a study of control samples from healthy donors and cancer patients. TCRdb's table, derived via immunoSEQ multiplex PCR, lists solely in-frame clones and lacks some. The table shows some 140,000 clones, with roughly 92% occurring only once. The specimen sequenced was blood. The receptors here all came from a man between 25 and 39 years old in good health. CDR3s include the opening cysteine and the closing phenylalanine or tryptophan. The D gene is left open where the match is weak. Expanded clones get a size class; other rows say once, few or many, or leave the size out.

clone size,V gene,D gene,J gene,CDR3 DNA,CDR3 protein
.,TRBV30,.,TRBJ1-1,TGTGCCTGGAGAGGGGGGGACACTGAAGCTTTCTTT,CAWRGGDTEAFF
once,TRBV27,.,TRBJ1-2,TGTGCCAGCAGTTTATTCCCCAGAGAGGATGGCTACACCTTC,CASSLFPREDGYTF
.,TRBV4-3,.,TRBJ1-2,TGCGCCAGCAGCCAAGATAGACAGAATGTCTTGCAACGGGGCTACACCTTC,CASSQDRQNVLQRGYTF
.,TRBV10-3,.,TRBJ1-2,TGTGCCATCAGTGAGTTGACTCATGGCTACACCTTC,CAISELTHGYTF
.,TRBV3-1/TRBV3-2,.,TRBJ2-1,TGTGCCAGCAGCCTGGACCAAAATTCCTACAATGAGCAGTTCTTC,CASSLDQNSYNEQFF
once,TRBV7-9,.,TRBJ1-1,TGTGCCAGCAGCGCCGGGCCCCCTGGGGGCCCTGAAGCTTTCTTT,CASSAGPPGGPEAFF
.,TRBV27,TRBD1,TRBJ1-2,TGTGCCAGCAGTAGATGGACAGGGGGAGCTAACTATGGCTACACCTTC,CASSRWTGGANYGYTF
.,TRBV5-6,TRBD1,TRBJ1-4,TGTGCCAGCAGCTTGGCTGGACAGGGGGATGAAAAACTGTTTTTT,CASSLAGQGDEKLFF
once,TRBV28,.,TRBJ1-2,TGTGCCATCAACACAAATTCTAACTATGGCTACACCTTC,CAINTNSNYGYTF
.,TRBV18,.,TRBJ1-5,TGTGCCAGCTCACAGGATTATAGCAATCAGCCCCAGCATTTT,CASSQDYSNQPQHF
.,TRBV27,TRBD1,TRBJ2-3,TGTGCCAGCAGTTTCGGGGACAGAGCAGATACGCAGTATTTT,CASSFGDRADTQYF
.,TRBV5-1,TRBD1,TRBJ2-7,TGCGCCAGCAGGAGCACAGGGGACTCCTACGAGCAGTACTTC,CASRSTGDSYEQYF
.,TRBV19,TRBD2,TRBJ2-1,TGTGCCAGTAGGGTTAGCGGGAGTGGTGAGCAGTTCTTC,CASRVSGSGEQFF
.,TRBV7-2,.,TRBJ2-5,TGTGCCAGCAGCGATGACAGAATCTTCGGGGAGACCCAGTACTTC,CASSDDRIFGETQYF
.,TRBV7-9,TRBD1,TRBJ1-2,TGTGCCAGCAGCTTAGGGACAGGGATCTATGGCTACACCTTC,CASSLGTGIYGYTF
.,TRBV30,TRBD1,TRBJ1-1,TGTGCCTGGAGTGTCGGCAGGGGGATCACTGAAGCTTTCTTT,CAWSVGRGITEAFF
.,TRBV5-1,.,TRBJ2-5,TGCGCCAGCAGGCAAGGACAGATTAGTCGGTACCAAGAGACCCAGTACTTC,CASRQGQISRYQETQYF
.,TRBV28,.,TRBJ2-5,TGTGCCAGCAGTCCACAGGTGTACCAAGAGACCCAGTACTTC,CASSPQVYQETQYF
.,TRBV18,.,TRBJ2-7,TGTGCCAGCTCACCACGAGCTCGCGCAACCTACGAGCAGTACTTC,CASSPRARATYEQYF
.,TRBV6-5,TRBD2,TRBJ2-7,TGTGCCAGCAGGACTAGCGCCAAAACCTACGAGCAGTACTTC,CASRTSAKTYEQYF
.,TRBV3-1/TRBV3-2,TRBD1,TRBJ1-1,TGTGCCAGCAGGGGGGGGGACAGAAACACTGAAGCTTTCTTT,CASRGGDRNTEAFF
few,TRBV5-8,.,TRBJ2-4,TGTGCCAGCAGCTTGATGGGCAGGGCGGCCAAAAACATTCAGTACTTC,CASSLMGRAAKNIQYF
.,TRBV11-1,.,TRBJ2-1,TGTGCCAGCAGCTTAGTTGGGATCGACAATGAGCAGTTCTTC,CASSLVGIDNEQFF
.,TRBV18,.,TRBJ2-3,TGTGCCAGCTCACCACCGTTTCGGGATACGCAGTATTTT,CASSPPFRDTQYF
.,TRBV4-1,TRBD1,TRBJ1-6,TGCGCCAGCAGCTTACGAGAGCTACAGGGGGCATTCGATAATTCACCCCTCCACTTT,CASSLRELQGAFDNSPLHF
.,TRBV7-9,.,TRBJ2-7,TGTGCCAGCAGGGGTGGCTCCTACGAGCAGTACTTC,CASRGGSYEQYF
.,TRBV27,TRBD2,TRBJ2-2,TGTGCCAGCAGTTTAGTAGCGGGAGTAAACACCGGGGAGCTGTTTTTT,CASSLVAGVNTGELFF